The clone carrying this TCR beta chain was recorded a few times. This sample was included in a study of blood T cell repertoires in COVID-19. About the research overall: The origin of the acute and convalescent COVID-19 samples was the United States, Italy and Spain. The cDNA or gDNA used as material had been derived from T cells, B-cell-depleted T cells, or PBMCs.

The ends lost 3 bases at V and 3 bases at J; junction bases unmatched: 3. The CDR3 is made up of 15 amino acids. Germline CDR1 LGHDT, CDR2 YNNKEL (reference sequence). Original handling: Amplification from reference gene primers served as the basis for estimated nucleated cell counts. TCRdb's copy holds only in-frame clones and misses some; the assay was immunoSEQ multiplex PCR. V and J calls and clone size are given by that table; D and trimming were obtained from the DNA. Of about 100,000 clones in the sample, roughly nine tenths were seen once. The source material was peripheral blood. This TCR came from a human donor with active COVID-19. The donor label of this sample is uncertain. The chain carries TRBV3-1 (or the pseudogene TRBV3-2) and TRBJ1-5, with 9 bases matching TRBD1. CDR3 DNA sequence: TGTGCCAGCAGCCAGGGACAGGGTATCAATCAGCCCCAGCATTTT. Protein: CASSQGQGINQPQHF.